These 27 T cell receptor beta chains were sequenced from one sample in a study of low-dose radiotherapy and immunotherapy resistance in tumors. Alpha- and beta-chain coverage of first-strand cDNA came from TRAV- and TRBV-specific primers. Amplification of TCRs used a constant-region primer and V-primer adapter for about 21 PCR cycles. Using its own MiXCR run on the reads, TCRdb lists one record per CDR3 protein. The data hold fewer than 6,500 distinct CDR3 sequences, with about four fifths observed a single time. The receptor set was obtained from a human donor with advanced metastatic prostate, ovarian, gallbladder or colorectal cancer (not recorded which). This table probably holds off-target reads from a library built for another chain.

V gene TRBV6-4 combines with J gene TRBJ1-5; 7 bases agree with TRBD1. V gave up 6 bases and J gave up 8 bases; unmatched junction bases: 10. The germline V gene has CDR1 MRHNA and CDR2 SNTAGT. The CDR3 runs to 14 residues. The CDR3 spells CASSRQGGEEPQHF. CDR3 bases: TGTGCCAGCAGCCGACAGGGAGGCGAGGAGCCCCAGCATTTT.

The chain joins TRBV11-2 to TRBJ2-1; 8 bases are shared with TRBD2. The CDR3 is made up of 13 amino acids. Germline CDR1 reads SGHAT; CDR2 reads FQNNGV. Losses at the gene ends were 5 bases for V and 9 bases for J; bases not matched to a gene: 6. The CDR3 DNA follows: TGTGCCAGCAGCCCCCTGCGGGGGGCTGAGCAGTTCTTC. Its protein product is CASSPLRGAEQFF.

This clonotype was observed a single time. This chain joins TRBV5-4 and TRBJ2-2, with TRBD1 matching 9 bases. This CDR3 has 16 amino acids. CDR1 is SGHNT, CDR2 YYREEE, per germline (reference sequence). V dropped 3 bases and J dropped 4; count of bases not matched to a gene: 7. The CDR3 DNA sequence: TGTGCCAGCAGCTCAGGACAGGGGCCGGTCACCGGGGAGCTGTTTTTT. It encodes CASSSGQGPVTGELFF.

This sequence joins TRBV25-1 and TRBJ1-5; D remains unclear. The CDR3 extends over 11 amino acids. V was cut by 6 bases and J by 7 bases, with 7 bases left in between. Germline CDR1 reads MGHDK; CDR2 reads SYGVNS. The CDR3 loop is CASRTTQPQHF. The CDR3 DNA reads TGTGCCAGCAGAACCACCCAGCCCCAGCATTTT.

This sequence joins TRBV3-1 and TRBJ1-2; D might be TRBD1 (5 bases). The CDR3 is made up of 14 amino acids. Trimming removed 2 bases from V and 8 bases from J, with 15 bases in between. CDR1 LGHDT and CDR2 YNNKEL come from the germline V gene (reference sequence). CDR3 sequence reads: CASSQQGYESGYTF. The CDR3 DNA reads TGTGCCAGCAGCCAACAGGGTTATGAGTCGGGCTACACCTTC. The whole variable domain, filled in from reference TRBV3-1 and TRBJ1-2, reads DTAVSQTPKYLVTQMGNDKSIKCEQNLGHDTMYWYKQDSKKFLKIMFSYNNKELIINETVPNRFSPKSPDKAHLNLHINSLELGDSAVYFCASSQQGYESGYTFGSGTRLTVV.

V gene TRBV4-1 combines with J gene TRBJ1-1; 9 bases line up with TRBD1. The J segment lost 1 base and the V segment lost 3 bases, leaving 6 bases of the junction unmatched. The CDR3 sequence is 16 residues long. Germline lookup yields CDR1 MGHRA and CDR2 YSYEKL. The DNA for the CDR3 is TGCGCCAGCAGCCAGGCCGGGACAGGGCGGAACACTGAAGCTTTCTTT. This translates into CASSQAGTGRNTEAFF.

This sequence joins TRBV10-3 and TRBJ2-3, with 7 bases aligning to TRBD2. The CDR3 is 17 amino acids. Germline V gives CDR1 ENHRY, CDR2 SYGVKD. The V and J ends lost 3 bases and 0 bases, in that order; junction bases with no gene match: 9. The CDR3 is CAISDGGRGDSTDTQYF. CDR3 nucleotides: TGTGCCATCAGTGATGGCGGGAGAGGGGATAGCACAGATACGCAGTATTTT.

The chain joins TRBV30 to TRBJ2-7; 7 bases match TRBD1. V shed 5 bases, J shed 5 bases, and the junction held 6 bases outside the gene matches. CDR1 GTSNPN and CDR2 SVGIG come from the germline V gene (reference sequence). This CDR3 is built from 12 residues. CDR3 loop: CAWLDRVHEQYF. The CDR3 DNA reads TGTGCCTGGCTAGACAGGGTCCACGAGCAGTACTTC.

The CDR3 is CASRLHYGNFRSYTF. The CDR3 DNA is TGTGCAAGTCGCCTACACTATGGCAATTTTAGGAGCTACACCTTC. This chain uses TRBV12-2 with TRBJ1-2. TRBV12-2 is a known pseudogene. The CDR3 extends over 15 amino acids.

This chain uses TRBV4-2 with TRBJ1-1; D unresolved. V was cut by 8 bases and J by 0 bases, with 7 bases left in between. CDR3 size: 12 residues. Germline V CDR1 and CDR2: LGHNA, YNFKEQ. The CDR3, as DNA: TGTGCCAGCCGGGGAATGAACACTGAAGCTTTCTTT. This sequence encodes CASRGMNTEAFF.

In DNA, the CDR3 is TGTGCCAGCAGCCAACCGGGGGGGAGGGAGCTGTTTTTT. This translates into CASSQPGGRELFF. The chain couples TRBV3-1 to TRBJ2-2; TRBD2 agrees at 8 bases. The CDR3 length is 13 residues. Trimming at V came to 2 bases and at J to 9 bases, leaving 2 bases not matched to a gene. Germline V lookup: CDR1 LGHDT, CDR2 YNNKEL (reference sequence).

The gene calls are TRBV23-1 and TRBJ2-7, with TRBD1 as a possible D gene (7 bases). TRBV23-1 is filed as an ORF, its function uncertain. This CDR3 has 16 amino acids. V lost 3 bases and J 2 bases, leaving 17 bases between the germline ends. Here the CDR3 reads CASSHPSGDRTYEQYF. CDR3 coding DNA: TGCGCCAGCAGTCATCCGTCGGGGGACAGAACCTACGAGCAGTACTTC.

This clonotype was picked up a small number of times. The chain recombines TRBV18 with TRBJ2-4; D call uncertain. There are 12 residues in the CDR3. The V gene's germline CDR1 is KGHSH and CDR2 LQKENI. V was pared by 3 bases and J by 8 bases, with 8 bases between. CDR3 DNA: TGTGCCAGCTCACCGGGTGGGGACATTCAGTACTTC. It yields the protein CASSPGGDIQYF.

The CDR3 DNA reads as TGTGCCAGCAGCACTCATGCACCGCAGGGCTACAATGAGCAGTTCTTC. Protein sequence: CASSTHAPQGYNEQFF. The rearrangement uses TRBV7-8 and TRBJ2-1; D is perhaps TRBD1 (5 bases). Per the germline V gene, CDR1 is SGHVS and CDR2 is FQNEAQ. V was shortened by 5 bases and J by 3 bases, with 17 bases between the two germline ends. The CDR3 sequence is 16 residues long.

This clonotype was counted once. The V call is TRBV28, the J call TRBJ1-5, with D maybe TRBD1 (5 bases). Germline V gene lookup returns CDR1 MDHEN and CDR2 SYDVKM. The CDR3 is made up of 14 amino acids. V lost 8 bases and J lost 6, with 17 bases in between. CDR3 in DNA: TGTGCCAGCCGTGGGGCAGGGTTCAGTCAGCCCCAGCATTTT. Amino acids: CASRGAGFSQPQHF.

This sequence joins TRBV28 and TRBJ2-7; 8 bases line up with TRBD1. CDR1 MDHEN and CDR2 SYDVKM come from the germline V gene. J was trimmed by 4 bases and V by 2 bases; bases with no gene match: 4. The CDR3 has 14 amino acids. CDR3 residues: CASSLPGGRYEQYF. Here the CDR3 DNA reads TGTGCCAGCAGTTTACCAGGGGGCCGGTACGAGCAGTACTTC.

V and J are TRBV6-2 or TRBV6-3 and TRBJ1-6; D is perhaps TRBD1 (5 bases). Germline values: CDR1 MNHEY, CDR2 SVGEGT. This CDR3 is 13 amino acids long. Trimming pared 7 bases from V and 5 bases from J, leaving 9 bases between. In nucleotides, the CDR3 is TGTGCCAGCACCAGGGAGGATAATTCACCCCTCCACTTT. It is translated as CASTREDNSPLHF.

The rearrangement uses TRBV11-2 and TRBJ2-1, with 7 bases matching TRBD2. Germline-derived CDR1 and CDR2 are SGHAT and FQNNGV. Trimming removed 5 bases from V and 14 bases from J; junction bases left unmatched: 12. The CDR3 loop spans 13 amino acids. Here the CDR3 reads CASSPGGSGRKFF. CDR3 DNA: TGTGCCAGCAGCCCCGGGGGGAGCGGTCGAAAGTTCTTC.

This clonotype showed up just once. The CDR3 loop is CASSPPGTDTQYF. The CDR3 coding sequence is TGTGCCAGCTCACCACCAGGCACAGATACGCAGTATTTT. The chain links TRBV18 to TRBJ2-3, with no clear D. Trimming took 0 bases from V and 1 from J, leaving 2 bases between them. The CDR3 totals 13 residues. CDR1 is KGHSH, CDR2 LQKENI, per germline.

The CDR3 DNA is TGTGCCAGCAGCTGGACTAGCGGGACAGTCACAGATACGCAGTATTTT. This encodes CASSWTSGTVTDTQYF. This chain links TRBV9 with TRBJ2-3; 12 bases are shared with TRBD2. The CDR3 is 16 amino acids. The V gene end was trimmed by 4 bases and the J gene end by 2 bases; junction bases not matched to a gene: 5. The germline CDR1 and CDR2 sequences are SGDLS and YYNGEE.

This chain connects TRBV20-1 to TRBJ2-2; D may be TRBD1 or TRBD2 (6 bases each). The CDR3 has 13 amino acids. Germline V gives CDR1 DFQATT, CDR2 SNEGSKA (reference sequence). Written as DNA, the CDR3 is TGCGGACTAACACAGGGAAGCACCGGGGAGCTGTTTTTT. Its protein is CGLTQGSTGELFF.

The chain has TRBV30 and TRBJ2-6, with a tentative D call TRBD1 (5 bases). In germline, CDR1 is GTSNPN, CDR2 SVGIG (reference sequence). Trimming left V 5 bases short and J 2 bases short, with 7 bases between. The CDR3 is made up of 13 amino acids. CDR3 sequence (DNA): TGTGCCTGGGTCAGGGCTGGGGCCAACGTCCTGACTTTC. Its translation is CAWVRAGANVLTF.

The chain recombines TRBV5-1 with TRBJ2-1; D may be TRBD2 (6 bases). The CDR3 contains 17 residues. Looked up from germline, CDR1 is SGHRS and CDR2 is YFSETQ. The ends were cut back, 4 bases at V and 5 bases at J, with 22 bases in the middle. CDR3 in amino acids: CASSSTFGGVEDNEQFF. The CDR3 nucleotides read TGCGCCAGCAGCAGTACCTTCGGAGGGGTGGAGGACAATGAGCAGTTCTTC.

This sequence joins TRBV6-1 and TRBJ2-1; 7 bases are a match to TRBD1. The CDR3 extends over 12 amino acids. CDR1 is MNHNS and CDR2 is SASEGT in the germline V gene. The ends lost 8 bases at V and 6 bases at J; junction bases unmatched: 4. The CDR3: CASEGQSNEQFF. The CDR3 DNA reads TGTGCCAGCGAGGGACAGAGCAATGAGCAGTTCTTC.

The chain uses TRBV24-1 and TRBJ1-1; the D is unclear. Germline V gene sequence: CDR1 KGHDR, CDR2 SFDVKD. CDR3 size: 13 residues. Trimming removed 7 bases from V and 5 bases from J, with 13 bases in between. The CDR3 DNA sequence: TGTGCCACCAGGCCCCGGGCAGAAACTGAAGCTTTCTTT. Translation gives CATRPRAETEAFF.

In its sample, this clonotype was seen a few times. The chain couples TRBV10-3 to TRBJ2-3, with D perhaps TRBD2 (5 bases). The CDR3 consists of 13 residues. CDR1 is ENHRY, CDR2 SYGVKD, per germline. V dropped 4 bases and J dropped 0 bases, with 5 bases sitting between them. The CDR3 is CAISGLSTDTQYF. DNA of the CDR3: TGTGCCATCAGTGGACTAAGCACAGATACGCAGTATTTT.

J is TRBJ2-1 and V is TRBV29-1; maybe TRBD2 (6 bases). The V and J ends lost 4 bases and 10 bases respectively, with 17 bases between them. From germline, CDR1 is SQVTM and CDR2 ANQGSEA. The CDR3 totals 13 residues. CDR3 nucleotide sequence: TGCAGCGTTGTGTCCAGGGTAGCGGCCGAGCAGTTCTTC. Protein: CSVVSRVAAEQFF.